The clone carrying this T cell receptor beta chain turned up a few times. V was clipped by 4 bases and J by 5 bases; unmatched bases: 14. Looked up from germline, CDR1 is MNHEY and CDR2 is SVGEGT. The CDR3 runs to 17 residues. This sample is drawn from a study of T cell repertoires in cytomegalovirus infection. In TCRdb, the reads were re-called with MiXCR into one record per CDR3 protein. The data show approximately 160,000 distinct CDR3 sequences, with roughly 15% seen just once and 18% held by the top ten. The sample was CD8+ T cells from PBMCs. This chain joins TRBV6-2 or TRBV6-3 and TRBJ2-1, with 7 bases aligning to TRBD1. This clonotype originated in a human donor in good health (CMV status not recorded). Some clones in this sample may be carry-over from other donors' samples. The CDR3 coding sequence is TGTGCCAGCAGTTTCGACAGGGATCGTCGCCCCCACAATGAGCAGTTCTTC. Its translation is CASSFDRDRRPHNEQFF.